Below, 13 T cell receptor beta chains from the same sample are listed, as sequenced in a study of T-cell memory formation after mild COVID-19 (dated by TCRdb to 2020 to 2023). Library method: 5' RACE. TCRdb names Illumina NovaSeq 6000 as the instrument used. The public reads were quality trimmed at Q25 with fastp and then assembled into clones with MiXCR by TCRdb, keeping productive beta chains. Entries that share a CDR3 protein sequence are merged under the most common genes and DNA. The table for this sample lists roughly 580,000 distinct CDR3 sequences; about 20% of them were counted only once. The ten largest clones add up to 12% of the sample. The sample consisted of PBMCs or a T cell subset sorted from them (not recorded which). The receptors were gathered from an adult woman who had mild COVID-19 (a few samples of this study predate the infection). The sample titles of this study are shuffled in the database, so cell type and time point are left out; the donor was told from shared clones.

This clonotype was seen more than once but under ten times. The chain joins TRBV6-2 or TRBV6-3 to TRBJ2-2; D is ambiguous. Looked up from germline, CDR1 is MNHEY and CDR2 is SVGEGT. The CDR3 totals 16 residues. Trimming removed 6 bases from V and 1 base from J, with 15 bases in between. In DNA, the CDR3 is TGTGCCAGCAGATCTAAGGACGGCAAGAACACCGGGGAGCTGTTTTTT. This translates into CASRSKDGKNTGELFF.

This rearrangement joins TRBV12-3 or TRBV12-4 to TRBJ1-1, with D perhaps TRBD1 (5 bases). The CDR3 contains 16 residues. V was trimmed by 6 bases and J by 5 bases, leaving 22 bases between them. Here the CDR3 DNA reads TGTGCCAGCAGACCTGGGGGGAGGGCAGGGTGGACTGAAGCTTTCTTT. Amino acid sequence: CASRPGGRAGWTEAFF.

The table lists this clonotype with a few counts. The rearrangement links TRBV7-6 to TRBJ1-3; no clear D gene. Looked up from germline, CDR1 is SGHVS and CDR2 is FNYEAQ. CDR3 length equals 14 residues. Trimming left V 1 base short and J 4 bases short, with 8 bases between. The CDR3 sequence: CASSLGPQGNTIYF. The DNA for the CDR3 is TGTGCCAGCAGCTTAGGGCCTCAGGGAAACACCATATATTTT.

The genes are TRBV20-1 and TRBJ1-2; 7 bases are a match to TRBD1. CDR3 length: 12 residues. After removal of 6 bases from V and 2 bases from J, the junction contained 3 bases not matched to a gene. CDR1 and CDR2 (germline): DFQATT, SNEGSKA (reference sequence). In nucleotides, the CDR3 is TGCAGTGCAAAACAGGGGAACTATGGCTACACCTTC. It codes for CSAKQGNYGYTF.

The chain uses TRBV12-3 or TRBV12-4 and TRBJ2-3, with 13 positions matching TRBD2. The CDR3 loop spans 17 amino acids. V was pared by 5 bases and J by 0 bases, with 5 bases of the junction left unmatched. CDR3 nucleotides: TGTGCCAGCAGTCTTCGGACTAGCGGGGGTAGCACAGATACGCAGTATTTT. This codes for CASSLRTSGGSTDTQYF.

The CDR3 here is CASSNGTSGPQETQYF. DNA for the CDR3: TGCGCCAGCAGCAACGGGACTAGCGGACCCCAAGAGACCCAGTACTTC. The chain uses TRBV5-1 and TRBJ2-5; 11 bases agree with TRBD2. The CDR3 runs to 16 residues. CDR1 SGHRS and CDR2 YFSETQ come from the germline V gene. J was trimmed by 1 base and V by 4 bases; bases with no gene match: 6.

The chain recombines TRBV5-1 with TRBJ2-7; D perhaps matches TRBD1 (5 bases). The germline gives CDR1 SGHRS, CDR2 YFSETQ. V was shortened by 0 bases and J by 2 bases, with 12 bases between the two germline ends. This CDR3 comprises 15 residues. The CDR3, as DNA: TGCGCCAGCAGCTTGGGGGGCGCCCCCACCTACGAGCAGTACTTC. Translation gives CASSLGGAPTYEQYF.

V and J are TRBV29-1 and TRBJ1-1; D may be TRBD1 (5 bases). This CDR3 region has 14 residues. Trimming removed 7 bases from V and 4 bases from J, with 19 bases in between. Germline V gene sequence: CDR1 SQVTM, CDR2 ANQGSEA. The chain's CDR3 is CSALRGAVRTEAFF. The CDR3, as DNA: TGCAGCGCCCTCCGAGGGGCGGTTCGCACTGAAGCTTTCTTT.

Only one count was recorded for this clonotype. The chain joins TRBV4-1 to TRBJ1-5; D is uncertain. CDR1 is MGHRA and CDR2 is YSYEKL in the germline V gene. The CDR3 extends over 16 amino acids. Deletions cut 4 bases from V and 4 bases from J, with 17 bases between. CDR3: CASSPGVGLDNQPQHF. As DNA, the CDR3 is TGCGCCAGCAGCCCTGGGGTAGGGTTAGATAATCAGCCCCAGCATTTT.

This chain uses TRBV2 with TRBJ1-1, with TRBD1 identical over 7 bases. The CDR3 spans 14 residues. CDR1 is SNHLY and CDR2 is FYNNEI in the germline V gene. With 6 bases clipped from V and 3 bases from J, the junction kept 7 bases outside the gene matches. CDR3 DNA: TGTGCCAGCAGGCGACAGGGAGGGGACACTGAAGCTTTCTTT. As protein: CASRRQGGDTEAFF.

Ten or more counts support this clonotype. V gene TRBV5-5 combines with J gene TRBJ1-1; D unresolved. This CDR3 has 13 amino acids. Germline CDR1 and CDR2: SGHKS and YYEKEE (reference sequence). Between the trimmed V and J ends, which lost 2 bases and 0 bases, there was a span of 5 bases. CDR3 sequence (DNA): TGTGCCAGCAGCTTTCGGTTGAACACTGAAGCTTTCTTT. Translation: CASSFRLNTEAFF.

This clonotype was observed a few times. The J gene is TRBJ2-2, the V gene TRBV19; unclear D gene. This CDR3 has 13 residues. Germline V lookup: CDR1 LNHDA, CDR2 SQIVND (reference sequence). V lost 1 base and J lost 7, with 7 bases in between. CDR3 amino acids: CASSIVPHGELFF. For the CDR3, the DNA is TGTGCCAGTAGTATAGTCCCCCACGGGGAGCTGTTTTTT.

This chain joins TRBV12-3 or TRBV12-4 and TRBJ1-6; 7 bases align to TRBD1. This CDR3 comprises 15 residues. J gave up 6 bases and V 3 bases, and 5 bases lay outside the gene matches. The CDR3 DNA reads as TGTGCCAGCAGTTTCGGGGACAGTCCTAATTCACCCCTCCACTTT. Its protein product is CASSFGDSPNSPLHF.